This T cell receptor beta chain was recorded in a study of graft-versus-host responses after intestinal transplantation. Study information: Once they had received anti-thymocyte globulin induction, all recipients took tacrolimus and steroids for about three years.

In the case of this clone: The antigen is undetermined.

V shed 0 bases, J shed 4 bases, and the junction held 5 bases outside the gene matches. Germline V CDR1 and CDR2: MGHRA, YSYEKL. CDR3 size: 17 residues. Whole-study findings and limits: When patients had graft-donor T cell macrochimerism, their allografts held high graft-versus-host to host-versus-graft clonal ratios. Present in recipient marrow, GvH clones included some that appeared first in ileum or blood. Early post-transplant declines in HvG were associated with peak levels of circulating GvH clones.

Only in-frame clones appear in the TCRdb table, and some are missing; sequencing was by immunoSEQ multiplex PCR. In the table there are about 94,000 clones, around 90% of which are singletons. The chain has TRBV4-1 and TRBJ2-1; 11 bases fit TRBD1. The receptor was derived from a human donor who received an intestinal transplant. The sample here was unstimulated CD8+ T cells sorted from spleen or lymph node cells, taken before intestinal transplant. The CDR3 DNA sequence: TGCGCCAGCAGCCAAGATCCCGGACAGGGGGCTTACAATGAGCAGTTCTTC. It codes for CASSQDPGQGAYNEQFF.